The 16 T cell receptor beta chains below all came from one sample that was sequenced in a study of Graves' ophthalmopathy and Graves' hyperthyroidism (dated by TCRdb to the late 2010s). The sequencer listed for this sample is Illumina HiSeq 2000. TCR beta CDR3 regions were amplified from RNA transcripts for repertoire sequencing. The first round was an RT-PCR using HTBI primers with the Qiagen OneStep RT-PCR kit, and this first round was followed by a second-round multiplex PCR, then size selection and purification. TCRdb reworked the public reads: Q25 trimming with fastp, MiXCR clone assembly, productive beta chains retained. Rows matching on CDR3 protein sequence are summarized as one entry with the most common DNA and genes. Here the sample has around 600,000 distinct CDR3 sequences; about 41% occur a single time. The top ten clonotypes cover around 3% of the sample. Sequencing was carried out using peripheral blood. These receptors all come from an adult man with Graves' ophthalmopathy.

The genes are TRBV7-9 and TRBJ1-1, with D unclear. V was shortened by 5 bases and J by 10 bases, with 11 bases between the two germline ends. The germline V gene has CDR1 SEHNR and CDR2 FQNEAQ (reference sequence). This CDR3 spans 11 amino acids. CDR3 sequence reads: CASSRGGRAFF. The DNA for the CDR3 is TGTGCCAGCAGCCGGGGAGGCAGAGCTTTCTTT.

The chain joins TRBV19 to TRBJ1-6; D gene uncertain. This CDR3 region has 17 residues. V was shortened by 1 base and J by 7 bases, with 17 bases between the two germline ends. Germline CDR1 is LNHDA and CDR2 is SQIVND (reference sequence). CDR3 protein: CASSIGTSKGKNSPLHF. CDR3 DNA: TGTGCCAGTAGTATAGGGACGAGTAAGGGCAAGAATTCACCCCTCCACTTT.

This clonotype was counted at least ten times. The chain employs TRBV19 and TRBJ1-1; unclear D gene. Trimming left V 5 bases short and J 4 bases short, with 14 bases between. Germline V CDR1 and CDR2: LNHDA, SQIVND (reference sequence). The CDR3 is 14 residues long. The CDR3 bases are TGTGCCAGTAGTCCCCTGTTCAGCGGCACTGAAGCTTTCTTT. It codes for CASSPLFSGTEAFF.

Turning to this clonotype: The conserved closing phenylalanine or tryptophan is absent in this CDR3, likely reflecting a read error. The V call is TRBV20-1, the J call TRBJ2-3; D tentatively reads TRBD1 or TRBD2 (5 bases each). The CDR3 is 13 residues long. V was cut by 1 base and J by 9 bases, with 14 bases left in between. Germline values: CDR1 DFQATT, CDR2 SNEGSKA (reference sequence). The CDR3 is CSARVGVAGTQYL. CDR3 nucleotide sequence: TGCAGTGCTAGAGTGGGGGTAGCTGGAACGCAGTATTTG.

This chain joins TRBV20-1 and TRBJ2-5; TRBD1 or TRBD2 may be the D gene (5 bases each). The V gene lost 6 bases and the J gene lost 8 bases, with 22 bases spanning the gap. The CDR3 totals 14 residues. Germline-derived CDR1 and CDR2 are DFQATT and SNEGSKA (reference sequence). CDR3 sequence: CSADLRGAGNTQYF. The CDR3, as DNA: TGCAGTGCAGACCTTAGAGGGGCTGGAAACACCCAGTACTTC.

The CDR3 loop is CASSFGTGSKETQYF. The CDR3, as DNA: TGTGCCAGCAGCTTCGGGACAGGGAGTAAAGAGACCCAGTACTTC. The chain links TRBV7-2 to TRBJ2-5; 9 bases are shared with TRBD1. The CDR3 totals 15 residues. Trimming took 3 bases from V and 3 from J; bases not matched to a gene: 5. Germline V CDR1 and CDR2: SGHTA, FQGNSA. The variable domain in full, completed from reference TRBV7-2 and TRBJ2-5, reads GAGVSQSPSNKVTEKGKDVELRCDPISGHTALYWYRQSLGQGLEFLIYFQGNSAPDKSGLPSDRFSAERTGGSVSTLTIQRTQQEDSAVYLCASSFGTGSKETQYFGPGTRLLVL.

In this sample, this clonotype turned up many times. This rearrangement joins TRBV9 to TRBJ2-7; no definite D call. Deletions cut 0 bases from V and 6 bases from J, with 16 bases between. The length of the CDR3 is 15 residues. Germline CDR1 is SGDLS and CDR2 is YYNGEE. CDR3 sequence reads: CASSVGIAGAGEQYF. The CDR3 DNA follows: TGTGCCAGCAGCGTAGGAATAGCAGGAGCTGGCGAGCAGTACTTC.

This clonotype was observed a few times. The chain couples TRBV7-8 to TRBJ2-7; 9 bases line up with TRBD1. The CDR3 has 16 amino acids. In germline, CDR1 is SGHVS, CDR2 FQNEAQ. With V trimmed by 5 bases and J by 7 bases, 15 bases remained unmatched. The CDR3 loop is CASSQDTGTGSPEQYF. The CDR3 bases are TGTGCCAGCAGCCAAGATACCGGGACAGGGTCCCCGGAGCAGTACTTC.

In its sample, this clonotype was seen many times. V and J are TRBV11-2 and TRBJ2-5, with D possibly TRBD2 on 5 matching bases. The germline V and J ends were trimmed by 1 base and 5 bases, with 14 bases remaining between them. Germline V CDR1 and CDR2: SGHAT, FQNNGV. The CDR3 is 15 residues long. DNA for the CDR3: TGTGCCAGCAGCTTAGTAGGCTTTCCGGGGGAGACCCAGTACTTC. Its protein product is CASSLVGFPGETQYF.

The J gene is TRBJ2-5, the V gene TRBV9; D possibly corresponds to TRBD2 (7 bases). Germline CDR1 is SGDLS and CDR2 is YYNGEE. The CDR3 consists of 15 residues. Trimming cost V 0 bases and J 1 base, with 10 bases left between them. The CDR3 here is CASSVGRGGQETQYF. The CDR3 DNA sequence: TGTGCCAGCAGCGTAGGGAGGGGGGGCCAAGAGACCCAGTACTTC.

The J gene is TRBJ2-7, the V gene TRBV19, with 7 bases fitting TRBD1. Looked up from germline, CDR1 is LNHDA and CDR2 is SQIVND (reference sequence). The CDR3 loop spans 15 amino acids. The V segment lost 5 bases and the J segment 3 bases; nucleotides outside the gene matches: 10. The CDR3 bases are TGTGCCAGTAGTTCGGTAGGGGGCGAGGGCTACGAGCAGTACTTC. Amino acids: CASSSVGGEGYEQYF.

In this sample, this clonotype turned up many times. This chain uses TRBV12-3 or TRBV12-4 with TRBJ2-5; 9 bases fit TRBD2. CDR3 size: 15 residues. V lost 5 bases and J lost 3; bases outside the gene matches: 7. CDR3 nucleotides: TGTGCCAGCAGTCGTACTAGCGGGTCAAAAGAGACCCAGTACTTC. Its protein is CASSRTSGSKETQYF.

Concerning this clonotype: Mismatch with germline at one junction end may stem from a read error. The chain has TRBV10-2 and TRBJ2-7; 13 bases are shared with TRBD2. Germline assignment: CDR1 WSHSY and CDR2 SAAADI. The CDR3 runs to 18 residues. CDR3 nucleotide sequence: TGTGCCAGCAGCCTCACGGAACTAGCGGGAGGGCCCCCTTACGAGCAGTACTTC. The encoded protein is CASSLTELAGGPPYEQYF.

The rearrangement uses TRBV4-1 and TRBJ2-7; TRBD1 matches at 7 bases. CDR1 and CDR2 from the germline V gene are MGHRA and YSYEKL. CDR3 length: 14 amino acids. With V trimmed by 6 bases and J by 4 bases, 9 bases remained unmatched. DNA for the CDR3: TGCGCCAGCAGTCCAGCTGACAGGGTTTACGAGCAGTACTTC. It encodes CASSPADRVYEQYF.

The sample holds many counts of this clonotype. The V gene is TRBV3-1, the J gene TRBJ1-2, with D possibly being TRBD1 (5 bases). V was shortened by 3 bases and J by 10 bases, with 15 bases between the two germline ends. This CDR3 region has 13 residues. Germline-derived CDR1 and CDR2 are LGHDT and YNNKEL (reference sequence). CDR3 in DNA: TGTGCCAGCAGCCAGGCATCGACAGATCTCTACACCTTC. It is translated as CASSQASTDLYTF.

This clonotype was observed a handful of times. V is TRBV7-2 and J is TRBJ2-5, with D possibly matching TRBD2 (5 bases). There are 15 residues in the CDR3. Trimming cost V 5 bases and J 5 bases, with 18 bases left between them. Germline V lookup: CDR1 SGHTA, CDR2 FQGNSA. CDR3 loop: CASSPRGSPGETQYF. As DNA, the CDR3 is TGTGCCAGCAGCCCGAGAGGGTCCCCGGGGGAGACCCAGTACTTC.